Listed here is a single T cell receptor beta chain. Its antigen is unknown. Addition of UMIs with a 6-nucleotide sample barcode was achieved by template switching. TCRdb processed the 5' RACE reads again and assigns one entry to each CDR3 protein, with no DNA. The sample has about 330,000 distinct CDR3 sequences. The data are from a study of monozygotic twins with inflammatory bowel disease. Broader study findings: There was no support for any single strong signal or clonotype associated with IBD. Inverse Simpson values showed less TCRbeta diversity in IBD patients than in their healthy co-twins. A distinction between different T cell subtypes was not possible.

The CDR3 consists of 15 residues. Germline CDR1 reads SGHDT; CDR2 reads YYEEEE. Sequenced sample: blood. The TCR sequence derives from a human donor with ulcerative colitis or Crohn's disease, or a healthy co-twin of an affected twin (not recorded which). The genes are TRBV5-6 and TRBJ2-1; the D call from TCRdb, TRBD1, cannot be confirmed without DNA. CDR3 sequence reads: CASSWDRAFRDEQFF.